The following is a T cell receptor (beta chain) sequence with its context. Ten or more counts support this clonotype. The antigen it recognizes is unknown. Base qualities are not provided; no much larger clone lies one nucleotide away. V is shortened by 0 bases, J by 1 base, and the region joining them spans 12 bases. The CDR3 runs 16 amino acids, cysteine and phenylalanine included. Here the CDR3 DNA is all that survives: 48 bases in frame from base 1. CDR1 and CDR2, per the germline V gene, are SGHAT and FQNNGV. This entry is derived from a study of spatial heterogeneity in lung cancer (dated by TCRdb to between 2018 and 2021). For the study in its entirety: Beta-chain transcripts were consistently detected in greater numbers than alpha-chain transcripts, which likely reflected higher beta-chain transcript abundance. TCR repertoire features were related to nonsynonymous mutation counts determined by whole-exome sequencing of tumor tissue. At surgery, both alpha and beta chains were TCR-sequenced in about 200 tumor regions, fewer than 85 matched nontumor lung samples and some 60 PBMC samples. In the raw uncorrected reads, each unique combination of TCR and UMI appeared more than ten times on average. In non-small cell lung cancer, the study made a quantitative comparison of TCR alpha and beta repertoires among multiple tumor regions, matched nontumor lung and blood. Broader findings and caveats from the paper: Confirming at a functional level the hypothesis that regional TCRs recognize regional mutations was considered to require additional single-cell paired TCR alpha and beta sequencing. Ubiquitous expanded tumor TCRs were detected in blood more often at tumor resection than at routine follow-up.

The time point label corresponds to: sample taken at primary tumor resection. Whole RNA extracted from tumor and nontumor lung tissue, or from cryopreserved PBMC samples, was used for TCR sequencing without cell sorting. Donors were 72 patients with early-stage, untreated non-small cell lung cancer from the lung TRACERx cohort. Only patients with enough RNA available from two or more tumor regions were chosen for TCR sequencing. The library was prepared using 5' RACE. For sequencing, a NextSeq 500 was employed. To allow correction of PCR and sequencing errors, the TCR library protocol tagged every TCR cDNA molecule with a unique molecular identifier. Concerning the study's data processing: TCR identification, UMI-based error correction and CDR3 extraction were all carried out with Decombinator tools. TCRs above a frequency of 2 per 1,000, corresponding to the top 1% of the tumor frequency distribution, were defined as expanded. Renyi diversity was computed with the R vegan package after each repertoire had been subsampled 100 times to 5,000 TCRs. To build CDR3 similarity networks, amino acid triplet string-kernel similarity was used, and CDR3s were connected when their pairwise similarity was above 0.82. The raw public reads went through TCRdb reprocessing: fastp at Q25, MiXCR clone calling, in-frame beta chains kept. Under each unique CDR3 protein, matching rows form one entry showing the most common genes and DNA. None of the V and J calls come from the authors' own analysis; TCRdb made them. Across this sample there are 28,000 or so distinct CDR3 sequences, with approximately 8.4% seen only once. The leading ten clones occupy 36% of the sample.

This TCR came from a female donor with early-stage non-small cell lung cancer. Sequenced here: PBMCs, sampled at surgery. The chain uses TRBV11-2 and TRBJ1-1, with the D gene too uncertain to name. The CDR3 region reads CASSLDTRQKNTEAFF. In nucleotide form, the sequence is TGTGCCAGCAGCTTAGATACCCGGCAGAAGAACACTGAAGCTTTCTTT.